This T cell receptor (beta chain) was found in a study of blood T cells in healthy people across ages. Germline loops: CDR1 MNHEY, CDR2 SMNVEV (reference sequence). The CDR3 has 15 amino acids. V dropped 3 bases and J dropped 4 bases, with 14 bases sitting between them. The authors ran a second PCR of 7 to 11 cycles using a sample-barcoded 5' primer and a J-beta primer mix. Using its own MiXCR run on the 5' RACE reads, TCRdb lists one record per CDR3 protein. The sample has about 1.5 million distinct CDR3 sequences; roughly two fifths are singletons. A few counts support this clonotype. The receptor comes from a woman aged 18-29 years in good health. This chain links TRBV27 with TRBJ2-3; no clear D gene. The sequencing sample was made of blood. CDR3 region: CASSFIRAPPDTQYF. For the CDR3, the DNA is TGTGCCAGCAGTTTTATAAGGGCTCCACCAGATACGCAGTATTTT.